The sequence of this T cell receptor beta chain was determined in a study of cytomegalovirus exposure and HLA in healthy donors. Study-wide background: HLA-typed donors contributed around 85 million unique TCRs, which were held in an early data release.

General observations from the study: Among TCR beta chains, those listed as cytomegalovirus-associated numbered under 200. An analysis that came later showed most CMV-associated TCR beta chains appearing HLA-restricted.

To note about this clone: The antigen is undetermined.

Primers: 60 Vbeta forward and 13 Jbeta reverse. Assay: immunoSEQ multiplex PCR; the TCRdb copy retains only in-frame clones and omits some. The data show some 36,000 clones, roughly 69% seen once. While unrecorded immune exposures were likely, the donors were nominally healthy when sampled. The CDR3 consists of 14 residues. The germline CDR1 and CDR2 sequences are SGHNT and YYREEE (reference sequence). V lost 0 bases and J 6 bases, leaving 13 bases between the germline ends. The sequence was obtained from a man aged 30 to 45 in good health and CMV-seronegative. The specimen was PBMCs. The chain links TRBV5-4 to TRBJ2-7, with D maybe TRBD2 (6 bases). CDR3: CASSLAGGEPEQYF. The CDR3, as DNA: TGTGCCAGCAGCTTGGCCGGGGGAGAACCCGAGCAGTACTTC. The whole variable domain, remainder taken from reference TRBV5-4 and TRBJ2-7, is ETGVTQSPTHLIKTRGQQVTLRCSSQSGHNTVSWYQQALGQGPQFIFQYYREEENGRGNFPPRFSGLQFPNYSSELNVNALELDDSALYLCASSLAGGEPEQYFGPGTRLTVT.